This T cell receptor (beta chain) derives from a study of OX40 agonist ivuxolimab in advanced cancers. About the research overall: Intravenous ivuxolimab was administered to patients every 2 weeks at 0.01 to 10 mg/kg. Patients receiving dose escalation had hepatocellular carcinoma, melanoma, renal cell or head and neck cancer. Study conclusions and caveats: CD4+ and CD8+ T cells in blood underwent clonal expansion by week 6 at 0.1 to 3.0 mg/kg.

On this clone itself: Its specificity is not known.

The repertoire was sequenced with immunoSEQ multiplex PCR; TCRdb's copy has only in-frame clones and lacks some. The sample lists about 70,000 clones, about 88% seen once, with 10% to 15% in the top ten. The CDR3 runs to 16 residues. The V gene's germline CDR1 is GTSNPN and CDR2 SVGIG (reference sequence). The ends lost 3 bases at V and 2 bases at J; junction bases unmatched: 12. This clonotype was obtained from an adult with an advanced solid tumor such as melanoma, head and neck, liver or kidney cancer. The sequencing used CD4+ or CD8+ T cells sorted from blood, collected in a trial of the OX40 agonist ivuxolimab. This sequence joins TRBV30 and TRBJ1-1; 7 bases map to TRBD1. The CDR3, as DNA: TGTGCCTGGAGCGTTCGACCTGACAGGGCCAACACTGAAGCTTTCTTT. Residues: CAWSVRPDRANTEAFF.